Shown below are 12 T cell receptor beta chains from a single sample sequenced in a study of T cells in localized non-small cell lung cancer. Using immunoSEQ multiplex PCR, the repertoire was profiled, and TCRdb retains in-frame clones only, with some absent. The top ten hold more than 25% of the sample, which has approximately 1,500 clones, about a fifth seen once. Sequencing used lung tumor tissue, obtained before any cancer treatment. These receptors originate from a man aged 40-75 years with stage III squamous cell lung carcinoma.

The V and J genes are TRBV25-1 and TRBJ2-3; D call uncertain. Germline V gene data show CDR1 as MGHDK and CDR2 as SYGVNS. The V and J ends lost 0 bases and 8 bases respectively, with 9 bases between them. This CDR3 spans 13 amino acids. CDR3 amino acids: CASSEYVAGTQYF. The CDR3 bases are TGTGCCAGCAGTGAATATGTGGCAGGTACGCAGTATTTT.

CDR3 sequence (DNA): TGTGCCAGCAGTTACGGTGACAGGGGATATAGGAATGGCTACACCTTC. Translated: CASSYGDRGYRNGYTF. The rearrangement uses TRBV6-8 and TRBJ1-2; TRBD1 matches at 8 bases. The CDR3 runs to 16 residues. Germline loops: CDR1 MNHGY, CDR2 SAAAGT. V lost 2 bases, J lost 6 bases, and 11 bases stayed unmatched.

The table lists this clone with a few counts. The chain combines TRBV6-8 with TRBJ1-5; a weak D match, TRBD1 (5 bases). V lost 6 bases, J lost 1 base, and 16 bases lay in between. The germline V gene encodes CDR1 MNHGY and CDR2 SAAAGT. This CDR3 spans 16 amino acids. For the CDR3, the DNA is TGTGCCAGCAGCTCCCTGGGGGGGACCAGCAATCAGCCCCAGCATTTT. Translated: CASSSLGGTSNQPQHF.

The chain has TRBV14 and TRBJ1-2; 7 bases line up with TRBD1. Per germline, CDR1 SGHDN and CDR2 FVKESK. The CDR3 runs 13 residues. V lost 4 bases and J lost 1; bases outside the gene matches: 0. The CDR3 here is CASSRDSNYGYTF. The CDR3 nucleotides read TGTGCCAGCAGCCGGGACAGTAACTATGGCTACACCTTC.

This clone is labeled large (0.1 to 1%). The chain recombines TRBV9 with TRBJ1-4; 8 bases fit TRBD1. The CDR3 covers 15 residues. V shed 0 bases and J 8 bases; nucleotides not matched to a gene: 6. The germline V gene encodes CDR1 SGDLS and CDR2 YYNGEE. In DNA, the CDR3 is TGTGCCAGCAGCGTAGGCGCAGGGGGCGGCGAAAAACTGTTTTTT. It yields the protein CASSVGAGGGEKLFF.

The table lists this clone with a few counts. In nucleotides, the CDR3 is TGTGCCAGCAGCTTGCCGACAGGGGTTGACGAGACCCAGTACTTC. It yields the protein CASSLPTGVDETQYF. This chain links TRBV11-3 with TRBJ2-5; 8 nucleotides match TRBD1. Trimming took 3 bases from V and 5 from J; bases not matched to a gene: 8. The CDR3 is 15 residues long. In germline, CDR1 is SGHNT, CDR2 YENEEA.

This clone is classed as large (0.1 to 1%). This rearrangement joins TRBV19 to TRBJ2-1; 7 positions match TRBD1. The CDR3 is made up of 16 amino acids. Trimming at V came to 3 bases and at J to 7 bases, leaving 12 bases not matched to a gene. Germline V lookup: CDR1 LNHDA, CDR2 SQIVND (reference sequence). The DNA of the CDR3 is TGTGCCAGTAGTATGGGGCCGACAGGGTTCAATAATGAGCAGTTCTTC. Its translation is CASSMGPTGFNNEQFF.

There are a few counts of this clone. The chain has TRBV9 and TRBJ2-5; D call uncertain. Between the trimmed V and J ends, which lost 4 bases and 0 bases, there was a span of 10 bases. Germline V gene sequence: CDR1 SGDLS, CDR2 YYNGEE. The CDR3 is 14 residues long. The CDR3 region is CASSREPYQETQYF. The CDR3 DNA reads TGTGCCAGCAGCCGCGAACCCTACCAAGAGACCCAGTACTTC.

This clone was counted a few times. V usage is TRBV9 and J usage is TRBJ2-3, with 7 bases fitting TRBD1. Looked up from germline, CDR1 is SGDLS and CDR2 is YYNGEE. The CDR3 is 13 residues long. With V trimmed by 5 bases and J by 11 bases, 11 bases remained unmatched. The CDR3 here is CASSEITGAGQYF. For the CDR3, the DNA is TGTGCCAGCAGTGAAATTACAGGGGCTGGGCAGTATTTT.

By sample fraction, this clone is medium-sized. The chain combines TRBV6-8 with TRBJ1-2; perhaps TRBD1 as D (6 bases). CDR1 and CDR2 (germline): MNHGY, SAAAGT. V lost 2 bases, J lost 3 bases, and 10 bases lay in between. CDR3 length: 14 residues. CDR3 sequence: CASSYGGQDYGYTF. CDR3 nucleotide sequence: TGTGCCAGCAGTTACGGGGGGCAGGACTATGGCTACACCTTC.

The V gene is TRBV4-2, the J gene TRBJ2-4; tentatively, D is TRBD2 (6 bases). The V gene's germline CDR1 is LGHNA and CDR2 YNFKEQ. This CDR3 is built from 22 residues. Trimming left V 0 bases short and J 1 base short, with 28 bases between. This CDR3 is CASSQERLTSRYKWGAKNIQYF. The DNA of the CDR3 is TGTGCCAGCAGCCAAGAACGCCTGACTAGTAGGTACAAGTGGGGGGCCAAAAACATTCAGTACTTC.

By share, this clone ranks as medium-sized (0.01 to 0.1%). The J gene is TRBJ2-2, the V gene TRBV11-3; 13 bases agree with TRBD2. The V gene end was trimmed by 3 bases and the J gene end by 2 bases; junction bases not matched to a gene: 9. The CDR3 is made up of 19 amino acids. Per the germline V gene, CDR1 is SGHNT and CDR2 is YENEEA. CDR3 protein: CASSFVARLAGGNTGELFF. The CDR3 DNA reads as TGTGCCAGCAGCTTTGTCGCTCGACTAGCGGGAGGCAACACCGGGGAGCTGTTTTTT.